This T cell receptor (beta chain) originates from a study of T cell responses to AZD1222 COVID-19 vaccine. Overall study results and limits: Donors were mostly white British, more females; clonal diversity possibly underestimated. Repertoires in all cases were sampled only once the peak T cell response had passed.

The repertoire was sequenced with immunoSEQ multiplex PCR; TCRdb's copy has only in-frame clones and lacks some. The sample holds about 150,000 clones; around 85% are singletons and the top ten take approximately 5.1%. In the case of this clone: Its antigen remains unidentified.

The TCR originated in an adult in good health. The sample was peripheral blood, taken on day 0 of MenACWY control vaccination.

This chain's CDR3 is CAWAGSLGYTF. Here the CDR3 DNA reads TGTGCCTGGGCAGGGTCTCTTGGCTACACCTTC. The chain carries TRBV30 and TRBJ1-2, with D tentatively TRBD1 (5 bases). Trimming shortened V by 5 bases and J by 7 bases, and 11 bases separated the two germline ends. Per the germline V gene, CDR1 is GTSNPN and CDR2 is SVGIG (reference sequence). This CDR3 is 11 amino acids long.